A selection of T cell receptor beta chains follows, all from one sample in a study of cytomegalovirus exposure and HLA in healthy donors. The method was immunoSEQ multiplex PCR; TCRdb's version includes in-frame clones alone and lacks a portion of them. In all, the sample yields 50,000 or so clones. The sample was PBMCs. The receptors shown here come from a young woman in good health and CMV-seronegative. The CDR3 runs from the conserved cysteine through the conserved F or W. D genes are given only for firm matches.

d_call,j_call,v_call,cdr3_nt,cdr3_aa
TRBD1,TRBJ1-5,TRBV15,TGTGCCACCAGCGGGACAGGGTATGGTCAGCCCCAGCATTTT,CATSGTGYGQPQHF
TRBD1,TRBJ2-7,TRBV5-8,TGTGCCAGCAGCTCCGGGACAGGGGTCGGCGCCTACGAGCAGTACTTC,CASSSGTGVGAYEQYF
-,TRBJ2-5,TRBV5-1,TGCGCCAGTGAGGAGGGGGCGAAGCGATGGGAGACCCAGTACTTC,CASEEGAKRWETQYF
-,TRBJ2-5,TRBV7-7,TGTGCCAGCAGCTCCAGCTCCGGGGTAGAGACCCAGTACTTC,CASSSSSGVETQYF
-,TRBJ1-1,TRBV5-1,TGCGCCAGCAGCTGGGGCGGCACTGAAGCTTTCTTT,CASSWGGTEAFF
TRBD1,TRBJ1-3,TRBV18,TGTGCCAGCTCGACACAGGGGAACTCTGGAAACACCATATATTTT,CASSTQGNSGNTIYF
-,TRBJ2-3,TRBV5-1,TGCGCCAGCAGCTTGGAGCTAGCGACAGATACGCAGTATTTT,CASSLELATDTQYF
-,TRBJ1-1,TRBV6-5,TGTGCCAGCAGTTACAGGCCCGGAGAAGCTGAAGCTTTCTTT,CASSYRPGEAEAFF
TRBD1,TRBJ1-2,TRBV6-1,TGTGCCAGCAGTGAAGGGATGACAGGGGGCCATGGCTACACCTTC,CASSEGMTGGHGYTF
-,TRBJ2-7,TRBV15,TGTGCCACCAGCAGAGGGGACACCCATAGCTCCTACGAGCAGTACTTC,CATSRGDTHSSYEQYF
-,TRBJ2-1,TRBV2,TGTGCCAGCAGTGAAAACTTCGCCGACAATGAGCAGTTCTTC,CASSENFADNEQFF
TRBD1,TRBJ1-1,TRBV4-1,TGCGCCAGCAGCCAGAGCCCGGGACAGAGAACTGAAGCTTTCTTT,CASSQSPGQRTEAFF
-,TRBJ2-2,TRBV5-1,TGCGCCAGCAGCCTACTGACACCCCACACCGGGGAGCTGTTTTTT,CASSLLTPHTGELFF
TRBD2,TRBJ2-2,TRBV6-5,TGTGCCAGCAGTGCCGCGGGGGGGGCCGGGGAGCTGTTTTTT,CASSAAGGAGELFF
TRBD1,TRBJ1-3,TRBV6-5,TGTGCCAGCAGAGACCGGGACAGGGGTCGCACCATATATTTT,CASRDRDRGRTIYF
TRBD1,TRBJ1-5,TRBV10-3,TGTGCCATCAGTTCGGACAGGGACGGGCAGCCCCAGCATTTT,CAISSDRDGQPQHF
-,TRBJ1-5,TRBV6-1,TGTGCCAGCAGTGAGAACCGTGGGGGGTTGGGCAATCAGCCCCAGCATTTT,CASSENRGGLGNQPQHF
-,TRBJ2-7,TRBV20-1,TGCAGTGCTAGCCCATCCTACGAGCAGTACTTC,CSASPSYEQYF
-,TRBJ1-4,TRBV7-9,TGTGCCAGCAGCTTAGTCCCACCCGGGTTTGCTGAAAAACTGTTTTTT,CASSLVPPGFAEKLFF
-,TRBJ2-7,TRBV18,TGTGCCAGCTCACCACGAGGTGGCGAGCAGTACTTC,CASSPRGGEQYF
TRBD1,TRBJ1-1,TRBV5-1,TGCGCCAGCAGCTACCAGACAGGGCAGGCTGAAGCTTTCTTT,CASSYQTGQAEAFF
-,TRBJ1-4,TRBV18,TGTGCCAGCTCACCTAGGGCGGGTACGCTGTTTTTT,CASSPRAGTLFF
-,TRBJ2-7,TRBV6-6,TGTGCCAGCAGTTACTATGGCAAACCCTCCTACGAGCAGTACTTC,CASSYYGKPSYEQYF
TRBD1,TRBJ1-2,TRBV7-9,TGTGCCAGCAGCTTAGTGATCGCACAGGGGGCTAACTATGGCTACACCTTC,CASSLVIAQGANYGYTF
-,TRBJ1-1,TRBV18,TGTGCCAGCTCAGGTTTAAAATCTCCTATGAACACTGAAGCTTTCTTT,CASSGLKSPMNTEAFF
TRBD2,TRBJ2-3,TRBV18,TGTGCCAGCTCCCCGACTAGCGGGAGAGAGTATACGCAGTATTTT,CASSPTSGREYTQYF
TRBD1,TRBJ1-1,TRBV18,TGTGCCAGCTCACCACCTACAGGGGGCGAGGAAGCTTTCTTT,CASSPPTGGEEAFF
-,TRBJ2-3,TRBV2,TGTGCCAGCAGTGACAGGGAAGGGACAGATACGCAGTATTTT,CASSDREGTDTQYF
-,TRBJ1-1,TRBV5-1,TGCGCCAGCAGGAGTTACAGCCGGGGGGACACTGAAGCTTTCTTT,CASRSYSRGDTEAFF
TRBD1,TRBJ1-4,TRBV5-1,TGCGCCAGCAGCTTGTACGTCGGACAGGATGAAAAACTGTTTTTT,CASSLYVGQDEKLFF
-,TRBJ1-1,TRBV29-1,TGCAGCGTTGAAACGCTCCGGGGGTATCCCACTGAAGCTTTCTTT,CSVETLRGYPTEAFF
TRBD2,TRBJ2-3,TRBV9,TGTGCCAGCAGCTGGGGGAGGGCAACAGATACGCAGTATTTT,CASSWGRATDTQYF
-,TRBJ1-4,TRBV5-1,TGCGCCAGCAGCCCGTTGGAGGGATGGGAAAAACTGTTTTTT,CASSPLEGWEKLFF
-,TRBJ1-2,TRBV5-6,TGTGCCAGCAGCTTCAAGCACAGGGAGATAGAGGGCTACACCTTC,CASSFKHREIEGYTF
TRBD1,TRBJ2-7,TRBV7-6,TGTGCCAGCAGCCACGGACAGGTCCAGTACTTC,CASSHGQVQYF
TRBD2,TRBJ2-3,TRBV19,TGTGCCAGTAGTATCGGGTATCGGGGGGTAAGCACAGATAAGCAGTATTTT,CASSIGYRGVSTDKQYF
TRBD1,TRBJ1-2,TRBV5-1,TGCGCCAGCAGCCCGGACAGGGGGAACTATGGCTACACCTTC,CASSPDRGNYGYTF
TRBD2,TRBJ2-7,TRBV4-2,TGTGCCAGCAGCCAAGAGGGGAAGCGGGAGCCGGAAGAGCAGTACTTC,CASSQEGKREPEEQYF
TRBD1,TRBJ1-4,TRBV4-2,TGTGCCAGCAGCCAAGATTCCGGGACAGGGAACGAAAAACTGTTTTTT,CASSQDSGTGNEKLFF
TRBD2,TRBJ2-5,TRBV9,TGTGCCAGCAGCGTAGCTACTAGCGGGGTCGGGGCCCAGTACTTC,CASSVATSGVGAQYF
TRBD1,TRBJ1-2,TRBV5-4,TGTGCCAGCAGCCCAAGGGACAGGGGATTCTATGGCTACACCTTC,CASSPRDRGFYGYTF
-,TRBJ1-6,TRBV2,TGTGCCAGCAGTGAAGAGAGGTCCGCCACACCCCTCCACTTT,CASSEERSATPLHF
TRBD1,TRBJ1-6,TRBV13,TGTGCCAGCAGGGGGGGGACCGGGACAGGGCTCCACTTT,CASRGGTGTGLHF
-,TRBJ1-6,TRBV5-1,TGCGCCAGCAGCTTCGGGGGGCTGGGGTCACCCCTCCACTTT,CASSFGGLGSPLHF
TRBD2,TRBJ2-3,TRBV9,TGTGCCAGCAGCGCCACACGCCCCGGACTAGCGGGGGCAGATACGCAGTATTTT,CASSATRPGLAGADTQYF
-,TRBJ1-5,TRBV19,TGTGCCAGTAGTCTAGGGTCCGGGGGTCAGCCCCAGCATTTT,CASSLGSGGQPQHF